The entry below describes one T cell receptor (beta chain). Its antigen is unknown. V shed 4 bases and J shed 6 bases, with 18 bases lying between them. The CDR3 is made up of 15 amino acids. CDR1 and CDR2 (germline): SGHVT, SQSDAQ. This entry comes from a study of T cell repertoires in cytomegalovirus infection. Looking at the study overall: It was recently identified HLA-C-restricted and well-studied HLA-B-restricted CMV epitopes that the study used. Matching HLA type and CMV infection were both indicated by public TCR beta signatures. Study results and limitations: The response measured ex vivo was dominated by TCR beta clonotypes (HLA-C-restricted and CMV-specific). The cumulative frequency of public TCR beta families identified carriers of CMV plus the relevant HLA.

MiXCR was run by TCRdb on the reads, yielding one entry per CDR3 protein. The data hold 550,000 to 700,000 distinct CDR3 sequences, with about 40% observed a single time. The clonotype was recovered from a human donor in good health (CMV status not recorded). Some clones in this sample may be carry-over from other donors' samples. The source material was cultured PBMCs, sampled from culture after CMV antigen stimulation. The chain uses TRBV7-4 and TRBJ2-5; D is perhaps TRBD1 (7 bases). The CDR3: CASSSNAGQPKTQYF. CDR3 sequence (DNA): TGTGCCAGCAGCTCAAACGCGGGACAGCCAAAGACCCAGTACTTC.